Below are 17 T cell receptor beta chains sequenced from a single sample in a study of T cell responses to AZD1222 COVID-19 vaccine. Using immunoSEQ multiplex PCR, the repertoire was profiled, and TCRdb retains in-frame clones only, with some absent. The sample includes some 130,000 clones, around 90% of them seen just once. Material: peripheral blood, obtained on day 0 of AZD1222 vaccination. These receptor sequences come from an adult in good health.

The chain carries TRBV27 and TRBJ1-1, with TRBD1 matching over 9 bases. Losses at the gene ends were 5 bases for V and 0 bases for J; bases not matched to a gene: 7. Germline-derived CDR1 and CDR2 are MNHEY and SMNVEV (reference sequence). This CDR3 region has 16 residues. CDR3 sequence reads: CASSPRTGVMNTEAFF. The CDR3 coding sequence is TGTGCCAGCAGTCCAAGGACAGGGGTCATGAACACTGAAGCTTTCTTT.

The V call is TRBV5-1, the J call TRBJ2-7; 7 bases align to TRBD1. Per germline, CDR1 SGHRS and CDR2 YFSETQ. Trimming cost V 7 bases and J 3 bases; bases outside gene matches: 13. The CDR3 consists of 15 residues. For the CDR3, the DNA is TGCGCCAGCCCCGTCGGACCGGGACAGTTCTACGAGCAGTACTTC. It encodes CASPVGPGQFYEQYF.

The chain couples TRBV7-3 to TRBJ1-1; D ambiguous. From germline, CDR1 is SGHTA and CDR2 FQGTGA. Between the trimmed V and J ends, which lost 0 bases and 1 base, there was a span of 9 bases. The CDR3 spans 15 residues. The CDR3 nucleotides read TGTGCCAGCAGCTTAACGCCAACACCGAACACTGAAGCTTTCTTT. The encoded protein is CASSLTPTPNTEAFF.

The chain recombines TRBV5-6 with TRBJ1-2, with D tentatively TRBD1 (5 bases). Germline assignment: CDR1 SGHDT and CDR2 YYEEEE. The CDR3 has 13 residues. The ends were cut back, 4 bases at V and 7 bases at J, with 14 bases in the middle. Here the CDR3 reads CASSPRQGSGYTF. The CDR3, as DNA: TGTGCCAGCAGCCCTCGGCAGGGTAGTGGCTACACCTTC. Drawing the rest from reference TRBV5-6 and TRBJ1-2, the complete variable domain is DAGVTQSPTHLIKTRGQQVTLRCSPKSGHDTVSWYQQALGQGPQFIFQYYEEEERQRGNFPDRFSGHQFPNYSSELNVNALLLGDSALYLCASSPRQGSGYTFGSGTRLTVV.

The V and J genes are TRBV5-1 and TRBJ1-1; maybe TRBD1 (5 bases). The CDR3 has 15 amino acids. V was pared by 4 bases and J by 7 bases, with 20 bases between. CDR1 is SGHRS, CDR2 YFSETQ, per germline. The CDR3 DNA sequence: TGCGCCAGCAGCGCCACCCCCCGGGACCGGAATGAAGCTTTCTTT. Translation: CASSATPRDRNEAFF. The full variable domain, its missing parts supplied by reference TRBV5-1 and TRBJ1-1, is KAGVTQTPRYLIKTRGQQVTLSCSPISGHRSVSWYQQTPGQGLQFLFEYFSETQRNKGNFPGRFSGRQFSNSRSEMNVSTLELGDSALYLCASSATPRDRNEAFFGQGTRLTVV.

As regards this clone: The germline gene is not matched at one end of the junction; a read error may be the cause. This rearrangement joins TRBV28 to TRBJ2-3; D is unclear. The CDR3 runs 12 residues. CDR1 is MDHEN and CDR2 is SYDVKM in the germline V gene. In DNA form, the CDR3 reads TGTGCCAGCAGATTATATGGGGATACGCAGTATTTT. It encodes CASRLYGDTQYF.

The rearrangement links TRBV13 to TRBJ2-1; D may be TRBD1 (6 bases). V was pared by 4 bases and J by 4 bases, with 17 bases between. Per germline, CDR1 PRHDT and CDR2 FYEKMQ (reference sequence). The CDR3 has 16 amino acids. CDR3 region: CASSYRAPPSYNEQFF. CDR3 coding DNA: TGTGCCAGCAGCTACAGGGCCCCACCCTCATACAATGAGCAGTTCTTC.

The gene calls are TRBV19 and TRBJ1-5; D unresolved. The CDR3 has 12 amino acids. Germline V lookup: CDR1 LNHDA, CDR2 SQIVND (reference sequence). Trimming removed 5 bases at V and 6 bases at J, with 8 bases between. The CDR3 protein is CASSLNRQPQHF. The CDR3 DNA reads TGTGCCAGTAGTCTGAATCGTCAGCCCCAGCATTTT.

The chain combines TRBV15 with TRBJ1-2; 9 nucleotides align to TRBD1. Germline V CDR1 and CDR2: LNHNV, YYDKDF (reference sequence). The CDR3 loop spans 14 amino acids. The J segment lost 3 bases and the V segment lost 5 bases, leaving 4 bases of the junction unmatched. The CDR3 loop is CATSGGDRDYGYTF. The CDR3 DNA reads as TGTGCCACCAGCGGGGGGGACAGGGACTATGGCTACACCTTC.

V usage is TRBV9 and J usage is TRBJ1-1; D is uncertain. Germline loops: CDR1 SGDLS, CDR2 YYNGEE. V was shortened by 0 bases and J by 3 bases, with 6 bases between the two germline ends. CDR3 length: 13 residues. The DNA of the CDR3 is TGTGCCAGCAGCGTAGAGGAGGACACTGAAGCTTTCTTT. Translated: CASSVEEDTEAFF.

The chain combines TRBV7-3 with TRBJ2-2; D is undetermined. This CDR3 is 13 amino acids long. V was shortened by 2 bases and J by 6 bases, with 7 bases between the two germline ends. Germline assignment: CDR1 SGHTA and CDR2 FQGTGA. The CDR3 DNA is TGTGCCAGCAGCTTATCCCACCCCGGGGAGCTGTTTTTT. Protein product: CASSLSHPGELFF.

The chain employs TRBV5-1 and TRBJ1-2, with a possible D match to TRBD1 (6 bases). CDR3 length equals 14 residues. Trimming pared 7 bases from V and 5 bases from J, leaving 18 bases between. Germline lookup yields CDR1 SGHRS and CDR2 YFSETQ. This CDR3 is CASQPFQGSYGYTF. CDR3 coding DNA: TGCGCCAGCCAACCTTTTCAGGGGTCGTATGGCTACACCTTC.

The chain recombines TRBV9 with TRBJ2-5, with D hard to call. V lost 7 bases and J 4 bases, leaving 11 bases between the germline ends. The CDR3 extends over 12 amino acids. The germline V gene has CDR1 SGDLS and CDR2 YYNGEE. CDR3 in amino acids: CASGHPGETQYF. The DNA of the CDR3 is TGTGCCAGCGGCCATCCGGGAGAGACCCAGTACTTC. Filled out from reference TRBV9 and TRBJ2-5, the complete variable domain reads DSGVTQTPKHLITATGQRVTLRCSPRSGDLSVYWYQQSLDQGLQFLIQYYNGEERAKGNILERFSAQQFPDLHSELNLSSLELGDSALYFCASGHPGETQYFGPGTRLLVL.

Written as DNA, the CDR3 is TGCAGTGCCCTTCATTATGGCTACACCTTC. Protein: CSALHYGYTF. The chain joins TRBV20-1 to TRBJ1-2; D unclear. From germline, CDR1 is DFQATT and CDR2 SNEGSKA (reference sequence). The V and J ends lost 6 bases and 5 bases respectively, with 7 bases between them. The CDR3 contains 10 residues.

The V call is TRBV28, the J call TRBJ1-5; D is ambiguous. Trimming took 1 base from V and 9 from J, leaving 16 bases between them. Germline V lookup: CDR1 MDHEN, CDR2 SYDVKM. The CDR3 runs 15 residues. The CDR3 sequence is CASSLLGTTPRPQHF. As DNA, the CDR3 is TGTGCCAGCAGTTTATTGGGCACTACCCCAAGGCCCCAGCATTTT.

Only one count was recorded for this clone. The rearrangement uses TRBV3-1 (or the pseudogene TRBV3-2) and TRBJ1-1, with D unclear. Trimming shortened V by 8 bases and J by 4 bases, and 14 bases separated the two germline ends. In germline, CDR1 is LGHDT, CDR2 YNNKEL (reference sequence). The CDR3 totals 13 residues. This CDR3 reads CASSDWASTEAFF. The DNA for the CDR3 is TGTGCCAGCTCGGACTGGGCGAGCACTGAAGCTTTCTTT.

The J gene is TRBJ1-2, the V gene TRBV3-1 (or the pseudogene TRBV3-2); a possible D gene is TRBD1 (6 bases). Germline V gene lookup returns CDR1 LGHDT and CDR2 YNNKEL (reference sequence). Trimming shortened V by 1 base and J by 4 bases, and 10 bases separated the two germline ends. This CDR3 is 14 amino acids long. The CDR3 spells CASSQGQAAYGYTF. The CDR3 nucleotides are TGTGCCAGCAGCCAAGGACAGGCGGCCTATGGCTACACCTTC.